The 8 T cell receptor beta chains listed next were all sequenced from one sample in a study of a mutant IDH1 vaccine in newly diagnosed glioma. Clones were read by immunoSEQ multiplex PCR, and TCRdb kept only the in-frame ones, dropping some. The sample consists of some 59,000 clones, 89% of them appearing once. Regarding time point: week 11, during vaccination. In the vaccine, a single dose held 300 ug of the mutant IDH1 20-mer peptide, along with topical imiquimod. These receptors lack a known antigen. This material consisted of PBMCs, taken from a glioma patient whose treatment included an IDH1 peptide vaccine. All receptors derive from a middle-aged man with glioma.

V and J are TRBV19 and TRBJ1-1, with 8 bases fitting TRBD1. The J segment lost 5 bases and the V segment lost 5 bases, leaving 13 bases of the junction unmatched. The CDR3 has 16 residues. From germline, CDR1 is LNHDA and CDR2 SQIVND (reference sequence). In DNA, the CDR3 is TGTGCCAGTAGTCCCCTCCCTCGGGACAGGTGGACTGAAGCTTTCTTT. This translates into CASSPLPRDRWTEAFF.

The DNA for the CDR3 is TGTGCCTGGAGTGTAAACCCGTTCCCCTACGAGCAGTACGTC. Protein product: CAWSVNPFPYEQYV. The V and J genes are TRBV30 and TRBJ2-7; D call uncertain. The V and J ends lost 0 bases and 2 bases respectively, with 11 bases between them. This CDR3 contains 14 residues. Germline V lookup: CDR1 GTSNPN, CDR2 SVGIG (reference sequence).

In its sample, this clone was seen once. The chain employs TRBV19 and TRBJ1-3; possibly TRBD1 for D (5 bases). CDR1 and CDR2 (germline): LNHDA, SQIVND (reference sequence). Trimming removed 4 bases from V and 3 bases from J, with 13 bases in between. This CDR3 region has 15 residues. CDR3 bases: TGTGCCAGTAGTACCACGGGGCTGTTTGGAAACACCATATATTTT. Encoded protein: CASSTTGLFGNTIYF.

This clone was observed a single time. The chain recombines TRBV7-2 with TRBJ2-2; 9 bases fit TRBD2. Germline V gene lookup returns CDR1 SGHTA and CDR2 FQGNSA. The CDR3 has 16 amino acids. V trimming: 2 bases; J trimming: 6 bases; junction bases outside the gene matches: 7. CDR3 DNA: TGTGCCAGCAGCTTACACCTAGCGGGACTGCCCGGGGAGCTGTTTTTT. Translated: CASSLHLAGLPGELFF.

The genes are TRBV2 and TRBJ1-1; the match to TRBD1 covers 8 bases. The CDR3 has 15 amino acids. Germline trimming cut 10 bases from V and 3 bases from J; bases unmatched to any gene: 13. Germline V gene sequence: CDR1 SNHLY, CDR2 FYNNEI. The CDR3 DNA reads TGTGCCACCCGACAGGGGATTTCCCCTGACACTGAAGCTTTCTTT. Translating it yields CATRQGISPDTEAFF.

V is TRBV7-2 and J is TRBJ2-3, with D maybe TRBD1 (5 bases). Germline lookup yields CDR1 SGHTA and CDR2 FQGNSA. V lost 2 bases to trimming and J lost 2 bases, with 14 bases between them. The CDR3 runs 16 residues. The DNA for the CDR3 is TGTGCCAGCAGCTTATGGCTACAGGTTAACACAGATACGCAGTATTTT. It codes for CASSLWLQVNTDTQYF.

There are a few counts of this clone. The rearrangement joins TRBV5-4 to TRBJ1-3; perhaps TRBD1 as D (6 bases). With 2 bases removed from V and 2 bases from J, the gap between germline ends came to 11 bases. The CDR3 runs to 15 residues. The V gene's germline CDR1 is SGHNT and CDR2 YYREEE (reference sequence). Here the CDR3 reads CASSFRGLPGNTIYF. The CDR3 nucleotides are TGTGCCAGCAGCTTCAGGGGCTTACCTGGAAACACCATATATTTT.

This clone was seen once. J is TRBJ2-1 and V is TRBV18; a possible D gene is TRBD1 (6 bases). CDR3 length: 16 amino acids. Trimming pared 6 bases from V and 5 bases from J, leaving 20 bases between. From germline, CDR1 is KGHSH and CDR2 LQKENI. The CDR3: CASSPLQGEYNNEQFF. The DNA for the CDR3 is TGTGCCAGCTCGCCCCTACAGGGTGAATACAACAATGAGCAGTTCTTC.